Each of the 20 T cell receptor beta chains below was sequenced from the same sample in a study of cytomegalovirus exposure and HLA in healthy donors. It was with 60 Vbeta and 13 Jbeta primers that the PCR ran. Assay used: immunoSEQ multiplex PCR; TCRdb lists only in-frame clones, some missing. The repertoire has 100,000 to 150,000 clones, roughly 84% of them found once; the top ten carry 1.5% to 2%. Sample: PBMCs. The receptors were gathered from a boy aged 5-17 years in good health and CMV-seronegative.

DNA for the CDR3: TGTGCCAGCAGTGAGGTGACTAGCTCCAAAAACATTCAGTACTTC. Protein: CASSEVTSSKNIQYF. V gene TRBV2 combines with J gene TRBJ2-4; TRBD2 matches at 7 bases. CDR3 size: 15 residues. V dropped 3 bases and J dropped 2; count of bases not matched to a gene: 4. CDR1 is SNHLY, CDR2 FYNNEI, per germline.

This chain connects TRBV7-3 to TRBJ1-1; TRBD1 aligns across 8 bases. Germline V gene lookup returns CDR1 SGHTA and CDR2 FQGTGA. The trim removed 4 bases at V and 8 bases at J, leaving 6 bases unmatched. The length of the CDR3 is 13 residues. The DNA for the CDR3 is TGTGCCAGCAGCTCCCGTCAGGGGGCAGAAGCTTTCTTT. Its translation is CASSSRQGAEAFF.

V is TRBV5-1 and J is TRBJ2-7, with D possibly matching TRBD1 (6 bases). Trimming shortened V by 2 bases and J by 5 bases, and 14 bases separated the two germline ends. The CDR3 contains 14 residues. Germline CDR1 SGHRS, CDR2 YFSETQ. The CDR3 here is CASSFAGVEDEQYF. CDR3 DNA sequence: TGCGCCAGCAGCTTTGCAGGGGTGGAGGACGAGCAGTACTTC.

This clone was detected only a few times. The V and J genes are TRBV6-4 and TRBJ2-2; 7 nucleotides match TRBD2. This CDR3 spans 14 amino acids. V lost 5 bases to trimming and J lost 5 bases; unmatched junction nucleotides: 5. Germline CDR1 and CDR2: MRHNA and SNTAGT. CDR3 sequence: CASSRLAETGELFF. The CDR3 DNA reads as TGTGCCAGCAGTAGGCTAGCGGAGACCGGGGAGCTGTTTTTT.

The chain is built from TRBV7-9 and TRBJ2-7; 15 bases are a match to TRBD2. Germline V lookup: CDR1 SEHNR, CDR2 FQNEAQ (reference sequence). This CDR3 has 17 amino acids. V was pared by 6 bases and J by 2 bases, with 8 bases of the junction left unmatched. CDR3 nucleotide sequence: TGTGCCAGCAGGACTGGGACTAGCGGGAGGAGGACCTACGAGCAGTACTTC. Translation gives CASRTGTSGRRTYEQYF.

This clone was picked up one time. V and J are TRBV29-1 and TRBJ2-3, with D possibly being TRBD2 (5 bases). The length of the CDR3 is 13 residues. The V gene lost 8 bases and the J gene lost 4 bases, with 16 bases spanning the gap. CDR1 SQVTM and CDR2 ANQGSEA come from the germline V gene. The DNA of the CDR3 is TGCAGCTCGGGAACCCATTTGGCAGATACGCAGTATTTT. Amino acids: CSSGTHLADTQYF.

This clone was observed once. The chain couples TRBV7-7 to TRBJ2-1, with 9 positions matching TRBD1. The trim removed 6 bases at V and 4 bases at J, leaving 7 bases unmatched. Germline CDR1 reads SSHAT; CDR2 reads FNYEAQ (reference sequence). The CDR3 length is 15 residues. CDR3: CASSLSGTGYNEQFF. CDR3 DNA sequence: TGTGCCAGCAGTTTATCCGGGACAGGGTACAATGAGCAGTTCTTC.

As concerns this clone: The junction and the germline gene differ at one end; a read error may be behind it. This chain joins TRBV6-5 and TRBJ2-7, with D possibly matching TRBD2 (6 bases). The CDR3 extends over 14 amino acids. Germline values: CDR1 MNHEY, CDR2 SVGAGI. CDR3 sequence (DNA): TGTACCAGCAAGGCGGGGTTGGGGTCCTACGAGCAGTACTTC. Amino acid sequence: CTSKAGLGSYEQYF.

The V gene is TRBV4-3, the J gene TRBJ1-4, with a tentative D call TRBD1 (5 bases). Trimming shortened V by 0 bases and J by 1 base, and 6 bases separated the two germline ends. Germline V CDR1 and CDR2: LGHNA, YSLEER. The CDR3 is made up of 15 amino acids. CDR3 bases: TGCGCCAGCAGCCAAGATCAGGGAACTAATGAAAAACTGTTTTTT. Its protein product is CASSQDQGTNEKLFF.

This rearrangement joins TRBV4-1 to TRBJ2-5; 13 positions agree with TRBD2. The better agreement between TRBJ2-7 and the DNA end casts doubt on the J call. The CDR3 is made up of 16 amino acids. In germline, CDR1 is MGHRA, CDR2 YSYEKL. Written as DNA, the CDR3 is TGCGCCAGCAGCGCCCTTTTTGGGACTAGCGGGACCGAGCAGTACTTC. Translated: CASSALFGTSGTEQYF.

In its sample, this clone was seen a few times. This chain connects TRBV5-5 to TRBJ1-1, with D tentatively TRBD1 (5 bases). V lost 4 bases to trimming and J lost 4 bases, with 14 bases between them. Germline V gene lookup returns CDR1 SGHKS and CDR2 YYEKEE (reference sequence). The CDR3 sequence is 14 residues long. The CDR3 loop reads CASSQLSGGTEAFF. The DNA for the CDR3 is TGTGCCAGCAGCCAACTGTCGGGGGGCACTGAAGCTTTCTTT.

The J gene is TRBJ2-7, the V gene TRBV5-4; 7 nucleotides line up with TRBD1. V gave up 10 bases and J gave up 3 bases; unmatched junction bases: 13. CDR3 length equals 14 residues. Germline assignment: CDR1 SGHNT and CDR2 YYREEE (reference sequence). The CDR3 coding sequence is TGTGCCTGTCGACGGGACAGTCAAATCTACGAGCAGTACTTC. Its protein is CACRRDSQIYEQYF.

This chain uses TRBV19 with TRBJ1-6; D is possibly TRBD1 (5 bases). CDR1 is LNHDA and CDR2 is SQIVND in the germline V gene (reference sequence). The CDR3 is 17 residues long. Trimming pared 2 bases from V and 7 bases from J, leaving 18 bases between. The CDR3 region has the DNA TGTGCCAGTAGTATATCCCGTCAGGGAGGCCCGAATTCACCCCTCCACTTT. This sequence encodes CASSISRQGGPNSPLHF.

The chain carries TRBV2 and TRBJ2-1; maybe TRBD2 (6 bases). There are 12 residues in the CDR3. From germline, CDR1 is SNHLY and CDR2 FYNNEI. Between the trimmed V and J ends, which lost 6 bases and 6 bases, there was a span of 9 bases. CDR3 nucleotide sequence: TGTGCCAGCAGACAACTAGCCAATGAGCAGTTCTTC. Residues: CASRQLANEQFF.

This chain uses TRBV7-2 with TRBJ2-3; D gene uncertain. Trimming cost V 0 bases and J 0 bases, with 10 bases left between them. The germline V gene has CDR1 SGHTA and CDR2 FQGNSA. The length of the CDR3 is 16 residues. In DNA form, the CDR3 reads TGTGCCAGCAGCTTAGCGCACACCCTGAGCACAGATACGCAGTATTTT. Translating it yields CASSLAHTLSTDTQYF. Combining the CDR3 with reference TRBV7-2 and TRBJ2-3 gives the whole variable domain GAGVSQSPSNKVTEKGKDVELRCDPISGHTALYWYRQSLGQGLEFLIYFQGNSAPDKSGLPSDRFSAERTGGSVSTLTIQRTQQEDSAVYLCASSLAHTLSTDTQYFGPGTRLTVL.

This clone turned up a few times. This chain uses TRBV19 with TRBJ1-5, with D maybe TRBD1 (5 bases). The CDR3 runs to 16 residues. Germline V CDR1 and CDR2: LNHDA, SQIVND (reference sequence). V was shortened by 3 bases and J by 4 bases, with 16 bases between the two germline ends. The CDR3 sequence: CASSILPRQLNQPQHF. CDR3 DNA sequence: TGTGCCAGTAGTATCCTCCCACGACAGTTGAATCAGCCCCAGCATTTT.

The V gene is TRBV7-9, the J gene TRBJ2-7, with D maybe TRBD2 (5 bases). V lost 11 bases to trimming and J lost 0 bases, with 8 bases between them. The CDR3 extends over 11 amino acids. Per the germline V gene, CDR1 is SEHNR and CDR2 is FQNEAQ (reference sequence). CDR3 bases: TGTGCCGGAGGCTACTCCTACGAGCAGTACTTC. Translating it yields CAGGYSYEQYF.

The V and J genes are TRBV7-2 and TRBJ2-1; the match to TRBD1 covers 8 bases. Germline V gene lookup returns CDR1 SGHTA and CDR2 FQGNSA. With 5 bases clipped from V and 10 bases from J, the junction kept 7 bases outside the gene matches. The CDR3 contains 13 residues. The CDR3 DNA sequence: TGTGCCAGCAGCGTGACAGGGGATGGGGAGCAGTTCTTC. Translation gives CASSVTGDGEQFF.

There are a few counts of this clone. The chain employs TRBV27 and TRBJ2-7, with 9 bases aligning to TRBD1. Trimming cost V 7 bases and J 5 bases; bases outside gene matches: 15. The CDR3 length is 16 residues. Germline V gene sequence: CDR1 MNHEY, CDR2 SMNVEV (reference sequence). The CDR3: CASTPEGQGLFDEQYF. In DNA form, the CDR3 reads TGTGCCAGCACTCCTGAGGGACAGGGTCTGTTCGACGAGCAGTACTTC.

This rearrangement joins TRBV30 to TRBJ2-2; the D gene is possibly TRBD1 (6 bases). The CDR3 loop spans 16 amino acids. From germline, CDR1 is GTSNPN and CDR2 SVGIG (reference sequence). The V end lost 3 bases, the J end lost 3 bases, and 17 bases lay between the germline ends. CDR3 nucleotide sequence: TGTGCCTGGAGCTCTAATCCGGGACAAGACACCGGGGAGCTGTTTTTT. Protein: CAWSSNPGQDTGELFF.